The 25 T cell receptor beta chains presented below share a single source sample, sequenced in a study of cytotoxic CD8 clonotypes in ibrutinib-treated CLL. The method was immunoSEQ multiplex PCR; TCRdb's version includes in-frame clones alone and lacks a portion of them. The data show 55,000 to 60,000 clones, with 50% to 60% seen just once and 20% to 30% held by the top ten. Material: PBMCs, obtained at disease progression, from a patient treated with ibrutinib. These receptors were taken from a human donor with chronic lymphocytic leukemia.

This clone has a single count. The chain couples TRBV9 to TRBJ1-2, with D perhaps matching TRBD1 (6 bases). The CDR3 covers 15 residues. CDR1 and CDR2 from the germline V gene are SGDLS and YYNGEE. V lost 0 bases, J lost 2 bases, and 11 bases lay in between. This chain's CDR3 is CASSVDDRPNYGYTF. As DNA, the CDR3 is TGTGCCAGCAGCGTAGACGACAGGCCCAACTATGGCTACACCTTC.

This clone was seen more than once but under ten times. The chain has TRBV7-9 and TRBJ1-2; D unclear. The CDR3 consists of 13 residues. Germline V gives CDR1 SEHNR, CDR2 FQNEAQ (reference sequence). The ends were cut back, 10 bases at V and 4 bases at J, with 16 bases in the middle. The CDR3 region has the DNA TGTGCCACCAAGGTCGGAGGGCCCTATGGCTACACCTTC. It specifies CATKVGGPYGYTF.

The rearrangement joins TRBV9 to TRBJ1-6, with a possible D match to TRBD1 (6 bases). The germline V gene encodes CDR1 SGDLS and CDR2 YYNGEE. V dropped 0 bases and J dropped 9 bases, with 7 bases sitting between them. This CDR3 comprises 13 residues. The DNA for the CDR3 is TGTGCCAGCAGCGTAGCGGGGGCTTCACCCCTCCACTTT. Its protein product is CASSVAGASPLHF.

This clone was picked up a small number of times. The chain has TRBV7-9 and TRBJ2-5; 7 bases are a match to TRBD2. CDR1 and CDR2 from the germline V gene are SEHNR and FQNEAQ (reference sequence). Trimming removed 3 bases from V and 5 bases from J; junction bases left unmatched: 6. The CDR3 extends over 14 amino acids. For the CDR3, the DNA is TGTGCCAGCAGCTTGACGCGGGAGTGGGAGACCCAGTACTTC. It specifies CASSLTREWETQYF.

The chain is built from TRBV30 and TRBJ2-2; the D is unclear. V lost 0 bases and J 0 bases, leaving 11 bases between the germline ends. The CDR3 sequence is 16 residues long. The germline V gene encodes CDR1 GTSNPN and CDR2 SVGIG (reference sequence). In DNA form, the CDR3 reads TGTGCCTGGAGTGTGTCTTGGACCGCGAACACCGGGGAGCTGTTTTTT. This translates into CAWSVSWTANTGELFF.

This clone was counted between two and nine times. The V gene is TRBV2, the J gene TRBJ1-2; the D is unclear. The germline CDR1 and CDR2 sequences are SNHLY and FYNNEI. V was clipped by 7 bases and J by 6 bases, with 15 bases between them. The CDR3 contains 13 residues. The CDR3 bases are TGTGCCAGCAACTCCGGGGATCGTGATGGCTACACCTTC. Encoded protein: CASNSGDRDGYTF.

This clone has only a few counts. The chain uses TRBV19 and TRBJ1-6; 7 positions agree with TRBD1. CDR3 length equals 17 residues. Germline loops: CDR1 LNHDA, CDR2 SQIVND (reference sequence). With V trimmed by 4 bases and J by 8 bases, 14 bases remained unmatched. The CDR3 is CASSRKAATGPDSPLHF. CDR3 nucleotide sequence: TGTGCCAGTAGTAGAAAAGCCGCGACAGGGCCCGATTCACCCCTCCACTTT.

The rearrangement joins TRBV27 to TRBJ1-2, with TRBD1 matching 10 bases. The CDR3 has 15 residues. With 6 bases clipped from V and 3 bases from J, the junction kept 7 bases outside the gene matches. The germline V gene has CDR1 MNHEY and CDR2 SMNVEV (reference sequence). The CDR3: CASSPRDRGHYGYTF. CDR3 nucleotides: TGTGCCAGCAGCCCGAGGGACAGGGGCCACTATGGCTACACCTTC.

The chain combines TRBV9 with TRBJ2-7, with 7 positions matching TRBD2. This CDR3 comprises 13 residues. V lost 4 bases to trimming and J lost 6 bases; unmatched junction nucleotides: 7. Per the germline V gene, CDR1 is SGDLS and CDR2 is YYNGEE. CDR3 region: CASSLRTGGEQYF. Here the CDR3 DNA reads TGTGCCAGCAGCCTCCGGACGGGGGGCGAGCAGTACTTC.

In this sample, this clone turned up a few times. The chain carries TRBV7-6 and TRBJ2-2; 13 nucleotides agree with TRBD2. This CDR3 spans 18 amino acids. Germline-derived CDR1 and CDR2 are SGHVS and FNYEAQ. V trimming: 5 bases; J trimming: 2 bases; junction bases outside the gene matches: 8. The CDR3 coding sequence is TGTGCCAGCAGCCCCCGGACTAGCGGGGGCCTTAACACCGGGGAGCTGTTTTTT. It encodes CASSPRTSGGLNTGELFF.

The chain joins TRBV5-6 to TRBJ2-2; no firm D call. This CDR3 is 15 amino acids long. V was trimmed by 5 bases and J by 1 base, leaving 12 bases between them. CDR1 and CDR2 from the germline V gene are SGHDT and YYEEEE. CDR3 sequence reads: CASSKLSLNTGELFF. CDR3 sequence (DNA): TGTGCCAGCAGTAAACTGTCGCTGAACACCGGGGAGCTGTTTTTT.

In its sample, this clone was seen a few times. The chain recombines TRBV2 with TRBJ1-5; 7 bases line up with TRBD1. The CDR3 is made up of 15 amino acids. The V and J ends lost 7 bases and 1 base, in that order; junction bases with no gene match: 7. Germline CDR1 reads SNHLY; CDR2 reads FYNNEI. CDR3 bases: TGTGCCAGCACCGCGACAGGGACGAGCAATCAGCCCCAGCATTTT. This codes for CASTATGTSNQPQHF.

This chain uses TRBV14 with TRBJ2-7; 8 bases match TRBD1. This CDR3 comprises 14 residues. The V gene's germline CDR1 is SGHDN and CDR2 FVKESK. V dropped 2 bases and J dropped 7; count of bases not matched to a gene: 7. For the CDR3, the DNA is TGTGCCAGCAGCCAAAGGGACAGGTTTTCGGAGCAGTACTTC. Translation: CASSQRDRFSEQYF.

This clone showed up just a few times. This chain uses TRBV27 with TRBJ2-7, with TRBD1 matching 10 bases. V lost 8 bases, J lost 2 bases, and 21 bases stayed unmatched. Germline CDR1 is MNHEY and CDR2 is SMNVEV (reference sequence). The CDR3 contains 19 residues. CDR3 sequence (DNA): TGTGCCAGCCAACCTACAGTGGGACAGGGGCACGAAACTACCTACGAGCAGTACTTC. It is translated as CASQPTVGQGHETTYEQYF.

The rearrangement uses TRBV12-5 and TRBJ1-5; TRBD1 is a possible D gene (6 bases). In germline, CDR1 is LGHNT, CDR2 FRNRAP. The ends were cut back, 7 bases at V and 6 bases at J, with 19 bases in the middle. This CDR3 is built from 15 residues. The CDR3 nucleotides read TGTGCTAGTGCCGAGGGAACAGGGTTAGGTCAGCCCCAGCATTTT. It is translated as CASAEGTGLGQPQHF.

The chain links TRBV28 to TRBJ2-7; no definite D call. The CDR3 sequence is 14 residues long. Trimming cost V 9 bases and J 1 base, with 16 bases left between them. Germline V gene data show CDR1 as MDHEN and CDR2 as SYDVKM. In DNA form, the CDR3 reads TGTGCCAGTCCAGACGAGGAACCTTCCTACGAGCAGTACTTC. Amino acids: CASPDEEPSYEQYF.

This clone has only a few counts. The chain employs TRBV2 and TRBJ2-7; D not resolved. Germline V lookup: CDR1 SNHLY, CDR2 FYNNEI. The CDR3 runs 14 residues. Trimming shortened V by 2 bases and J by 4 bases, and 12 bases separated the two germline ends. CDR3 in DNA: TGTGCCAGCAGTGAATACAGTGATACTTACGAGCAGTACTTC. It is translated as CASSEYSDTYEQYF.

The chain combines TRBV28 with TRBJ2-4; TRBD1 matches at 8 bases. The germline V gene encodes CDR1 MDHEN and CDR2 SYDVKM. V was pared by 5 bases and J by 1 base, with 16 bases of the junction left unmatched. This CDR3 region has 19 residues. The CDR3 region is CASSQTGTGILPAKNIQYF. CDR3 coding DNA: TGTGCCAGCAGTCAAACCGGGACAGGCATATTACCGGCCAAAAACATTCAGTACTTC.

CDR3 amino acids: CASRGMTAMNSPLHF. The CDR3, as DNA: TGTGCCAGCAGGGGGATGACAGCGATGAATTCACCCCTCCACTTT. The rearrangement links TRBV7-2 to TRBJ1-6; possible D gene TRBD1, 5 bases. The CDR3 is 15 amino acids. The germline V gene encodes CDR1 SGHTA and CDR2 FQGNSA. V dropped 6 bases and J dropped 7 bases, with 16 bases sitting between them.

This clone was seen only a few times. The chain combines TRBV25-1 with TRBJ1-4; D remains unclear. V was shortened by 3 bases and J by 0 bases, with 5 bases between the two germline ends. The CDR3 totals 14 residues. Germline assignment: CDR1 MGHDK and CDR2 SYGVNS. CDR3 in DNA: TGTGCCAGCAGTGACTCGACAACTAATGAAAAACTGTTTTTT. Translating it yields CASSDSTTNEKLFF.

There are a few counts of this clone. This sequence joins TRBV29-1 and TRBJ1-5; no clear D. There are 13 residues in the CDR3. Germline loops: CDR1 SQVTM, CDR2 ANQGSEA. The germline V and J ends were trimmed by 7 bases and 4 bases, with 14 bases remaining between them. CDR3 sequence (DNA): TGCAGCGCCGCCGAGGGTGTTAATCAGCCCCAGCATTTT. It encodes CSAAEGVNQPQHF.

This sequence joins TRBV11-3 and TRBJ1-4; no clear D gene. V was pared by 5 bases and J by 5 bases, with 9 bases between. Germline CDR1 is SGHNT and CDR2 is YENEEA. CDR3 length: 13 residues. The CDR3 is CASSPPGNEKLFF. As DNA, the CDR3 is TGTGCCAGCAGCCCACCCGGAAATGAAAAACTGTTTTTT.

This sequence joins TRBV5-5 and TRBJ2-7; 10 nucleotides match TRBD1. The CDR3 has 15 residues. The V and J ends lost 5 bases and 4 bases, in that order; junction bases with no gene match: 9. CDR1 is SGHKS, CDR2 YYEKEE, per germline (reference sequence). DNA of the CDR3: TGTGCCAGCAGTCTTCGGACAGGGGGAGTTTACGAGCAGTACTTC. It translates to CASSLRTGGVYEQYF.

This sequence joins TRBV30 and TRBJ1-2; possibly TRBD1 for D (5 bases). The CDR3 runs to 19 residues. Trimming left V 0 bases short and J 5 bases short, with 28 bases between. Germline CDR1 is GTSNPN and CDR2 is SVGIG (reference sequence). In DNA, the CDR3 is TGTGCCTGGAGTGTAATTCCGTCGGGGCCCGAAAAACCAATTTATGGCTACACCTTC. Translating it yields CAWSVIPSGPEKPIYGYTF.

A single count supports this clone. The V call is TRBV28, the J call TRBJ1-2, with a tentative D call TRBD1 (6 bases). Germline-derived CDR1 and CDR2 are MDHEN and SYDVKM. The CDR3 runs to 14 residues. Trimming removed 3 bases from V and 2 bases from J, with 10 bases in between. CDR3 sequence: CASSFPGENYGYTF. Here the CDR3 DNA reads TGTGCCAGCAGTTTCCCAGGGGAAAACTATGGCTACACCTTC.